The 26 T cell receptor beta chains given below trace back to one sample, sequenced in a study of lymphopenia after photon versus proton radiotherapy. Assay used: immunoSEQ multiplex PCR; TCRdb lists only in-frame clones, some missing. The table has tens of thousands of clones, over 70% seen once. The sequencing here drew on peripheral blood, taken from a patient treated with photon-based radiotherapy. These receptors came from a man in his fifties with gastric cancer.

The rearrangement joins TRBV11-2 to TRBJ2-3; D may be TRBD2 (6 bases). Trimming stripped 6 bases from V and 1 base from J, with 20 bases between. Germline V gene sequence: CDR1 SGHAT, CDR2 FQNNGV. The CDR3 spans 17 residues. For the CDR3, the DNA is TGTGCCAGCAGTCCCCCCGGCGCGGGAAGACGCACAGATACGCAGTATTTT. Translation gives CASSPPGAGRRTDTQYF.

The V gene is TRBV10-2, the J gene TRBJ2-7, with 7 bases aligning to TRBD2. The germline V gene encodes CDR1 WSHSY and CDR2 SAAADI. The CDR3 runs 13 residues. Losses at the gene ends were 7 bases for V and 3 bases for J; bases not matched to a gene: 6. The CDR3 protein is CASTPGGIYEQYF. For the CDR3, the DNA is TGCGCCAGCACCCCCGGGGGGATCTACGAGCAGTACTTC.

This chain links TRBV18 with TRBJ2-7; possibly TRBD1 for D (6 bases). CDR1 and CDR2 (germline): KGHSH, LQKENI. Trimming shortened V by 1 base and J by 1 base, and 23 bases separated the two germline ends. This CDR3 comprises 19 residues. The CDR3 DNA reads as TGTGCCAGCTCACCACTGGGGGCAGGGGCCCCGACGGGGTCCTACGAGCAGTACTTC. This sequence encodes CASSPLGAGAPTGSYEQYF.

This chain connects TRBV2 to TRBJ2-7, with D perhaps matching TRBD1 (6 bases). The V and J ends lost 7 bases and 2 bases respectively, with 15 bases between them. The CDR3 loop spans 14 amino acids. Per germline, CDR1 SNHLY and CDR2 FYNNEI. This CDR3 is CASTGAEIAYEQYF. The CDR3 DNA reads as TGTGCCAGCACAGGGGCAGAAATAGCCTACGAGCAGTACTTC.

This clone was seen just once. V usage is TRBV19 and J usage is TRBJ1-1; 9 bases match TRBD1. After removal of 4 bases from V and 8 bases from J, the junction contained 8 bases not matched to a gene. Looked up from germline, CDR1 is LNHDA and CDR2 is SQIVND (reference sequence). This CDR3 has 14 amino acids. DNA of the CDR3: TGTGCCAGTAGTAAAGGACAGGGGCGGGCCGAAGCTTTCTTT. Translated, it gives CASSKGQGRAEAFF.

The chain links TRBV10-3 to TRBJ2-1; 9 positions match TRBD1. This CDR3 region has 16 residues. Germline values: CDR1 ENHRY, CDR2 SYGVKD. The J segment lost 7 bases and the V segment lost 3 bases, leaving 10 bases of the junction unmatched. The CDR3 spells CAISDPGQGRENEQFF. DNA for the CDR3: TGTGCCATCAGTGACCCCGGACAGGGGCGGGAGAATGAGCAGTTCTTC.

About this clone: The junction and the germline gene differ at one end; a read error may be behind it. J is TRBJ2-5 and V is TRBV5-6, with a weak D call TRBD1 (5 bases). Germline CDR1 SGHDT, CDR2 YYEEEE. The CDR3 sequence is 15 residues long. CDR3 DNA: TGTGCCAGCAGCTTGATAACGGCAGGGCAAGAGGCCCAGTACTTC. Translation: CASSLITAGQEAQYF.

The chain combines TRBV7-8 with TRBJ1-2; D is perhaps TRBD1 (5 bases). The CDR3 sequence is 19 residues long. Trimming pared 5 bases from V and 1 base from J, leaving 26 bases between. Germline V gene data show CDR1 as SGHVS and CDR2 as FQNEAQ. The CDR3 DNA is TGTGCCAGCAGCGGCCGCGACGGCACAACCCAGGGCTTTAACTATGGCTACACCTTC. It yields the protein CASSGRDGTTQGFNYGYTF. The complete variable domain, with remaining parts taken from reference TRBV7-8 and TRBJ1-2, reads GAGVSQSPRYKVAKRGQDVALRCDPISGHVSLFWYQQALGQGPEFLTYFQNEAQLDKSGLPSDRFFAERPEGSVSTLKIQRTQQEDSAVYLCASSGRDGTTQGFNYGYTFGSGTRLTVV.

The V gene is TRBV7-9, the J gene TRBJ1-2; a weak D match, TRBD1 (5 bases). The CDR3 loop spans 12 amino acids. The V gene's germline CDR1 is SEHNR and CDR2 FQNEAQ (reference sequence). The V end lost 2 bases, the J end lost 9 bases, and 10 bases lay between the germline ends. CDR3 nucleotide sequence: TGTGCCAGCAGCTTAACCGAGGGACGCTACACCTTC. This gives the protein CASSLTEGRYTF.

The rearrangement uses TRBV19 and TRBJ1-2; 8 bases agree with TRBD1. This CDR3 has 14 residues. From germline, CDR1 is LNHDA and CDR2 SQIVND (reference sequence). V lost 6 bases and J lost 4; bases outside the gene matches: 7. CDR3 amino acids: CASSPDRAGYGYTF. CDR3 coding DNA: TGTGCCAGTAGCCCGGACAGGGCGGGCTATGGCTACACCTTC.

The V call is TRBV9, the J call TRBJ2-1, with 12 bases matching TRBD2. Germline V CDR1 and CDR2: SGDLS, YYNGEE. This CDR3 is 15 amino acids long. V gave up 4 bases and J gave up 10 bases; unmatched junction bases: 9. Here the CDR3 reads CASSPRLAGEYEQFF. The DNA of the CDR3 is TGTGCCAGCAGCCCCCGACTAGCGGGAGAGTACGAGCAGTTCTTC.

The CDR3 DNA sequence: TGCGCCAGCAGCTCCGCCGGGACTTATTACAATGAGCAGTTCTTC. It yields the protein CASSSAGTYYNEQFF. The chain couples TRBV5-1 to TRBJ2-1, with D possibly being TRBD2 (6 bases). This CDR3 has 15 amino acids. The germline V gene has CDR1 SGHRS and CDR2 YFSETQ. V lost 3 bases and J lost 4, with 14 bases in between.

This clone was detected only a few times. The chain uses TRBV5-4 and TRBJ1-1; D ambiguous. Germline V CDR1 and CDR2: SGHNT, YYREEE (reference sequence). V lost 0 bases, J lost 2 bases, and 11 bases lay in between. This CDR3 spans 15 amino acids. The CDR3 DNA reads TGTGCCAGCAGCTTGGGTCCCTTAGGTAACACTGAAGCTTTCTTT. Translation gives CASSLGPLGNTEAFF.

This clone was counted once. The chain has TRBV11-2 and TRBJ2-2; 13 bases match TRBD2. The CDR3 runs 19 residues. Germline CDR1 reads SGHAT; CDR2 reads FQNNGV. V gave up 1 base and J gave up 6 bases; unmatched junction bases: 11. The CDR3 DNA sequence: TGTGCCAGCAGCTTAGCATTACCTAGACTAGCGGGAGGTGCCGGGGAGCTGTTTTTT. The encoded protein is CASSLALPRLAGGAGELFF.

The rearrangement links TRBV5-1 to TRBJ2-7, with TRBD2 matching over 10 bases. V trimming: 4 bases; J trimming: 2 bases; junction bases outside the gene matches: 15. There are 18 residues in the CDR3. The germline V gene has CDR1 SGHRS and CDR2 YFSETQ. This CDR3 is CASSLGPTGTSVTYEQYF. The CDR3 DNA follows: TGCGCCAGCAGCCTGGGACCGACAGGGACTAGCGTTACCTACGAGCAGTACTTC.

This chain uses TRBV5-5 with TRBJ2-6; D is ambiguous. CDR3 size: 18 residues. Trimming pared 0 bases from V and 0 bases from J, leaving 13 bases between. Germline CDR1 reads SGHKS; CDR2 reads YYEKEE (reference sequence). CDR3 sequence (DNA): TGTGCCAGCAGCTTGGCACTGCGGCGGACCTCTGGGGCCAACGTCCTGACTTTC. This sequence encodes CASSLALRRTSGANVLTF.

The chain has TRBV5-3 and TRBJ1-5, with D perhaps matching TRBD1 (5 bases). TRBV5-3 qualifies as an ORF whose function is uncertain. There are 9 residues in the CDR3. V was cut by 10 bases and J by 15 bases, with 14 bases left in between. The CDR3 loop is CAPDRGRHF. As DNA, the CDR3 is TGTGCCCCGGACCGGGGGAGGCATTTT.

The genes are TRBV30 and TRBJ1-3; D gene unclear. V was cut by 4 bases and J by 1 base, with 8 bases left in between. In germline, CDR1 is GTSNPN, CDR2 SVGIG (reference sequence). The CDR3 contains 13 residues. CDR3 nucleotides: TGTGCCTGGATCAGGAAATCTGGAAACACCATATATTTT. As protein: CAWIRKSGNTIYF.

This chain links TRBV9 with TRBJ1-1; D is unresolved. The length of the CDR3 is 15 residues. Trimming stripped 4 bases from V and 3 bases from J, with 16 bases between. The germline V gene has CDR1 SGDLS and CDR2 YYNGEE. The CDR3: CASSPTPSLDTEAFF. The CDR3 nucleotides are TGTGCCAGCAGCCCCACCCCTTCATTGGACACTGAAGCTTTCTTT.

The gene calls are TRBV9 and TRBJ2-7; D is possibly TRBD1 (7 bases). Trimming stripped 0 bases from V and 3 bases from J, with 13 bases between. The CDR3 totals 15 residues. Germline V gene data show CDR1 as SGDLS and CDR2 as YYNGEE. The CDR3 DNA sequence: TGTGCCAGCAGCGTAGGAGGAGGGACAGTCTACGAGCAGTACTTC. Amino acids: CASSVGGGTVYEQYF. Complete variable domain (other parts from reference TRBV9 and TRBJ2-7): DSGVTQTPKHLITATGQRVTLRCSPRSGDLSVYWYQQSLDQGLQFLIQYYNGEERAKGNILERFSAQQFPDLHSELNLSSLELGDSALYFCASSVGGGTVYEQYFGPGTRLTVT.

The chain carries TRBV5-4 and TRBJ2-7; D remains ambiguous. Germline lookup yields CDR1 SGHNT and CDR2 YYREEE (reference sequence). The CDR3 is 11 amino acids. V was clipped by 0 bases and J by 5 bases, with 3 bases between them. CDR3 protein: CASSLDHEQYF. In DNA, the CDR3 is TGTGCCAGCAGCTTGGATCACGAGCAGTACTTC. Complete variable domain (other parts from reference TRBV5-4 and TRBJ2-7): ETGVTQSPTHLIKTRGQQVTLRCSSQSGHNTVSWYQQALGQGPQFIFQYYREEENGRGNFPPRFSGLQFPNYSSELNVNALELDDSALYLCASSLDHEQYFGPGTRLTVT.

This sequence joins TRBV19 and TRBJ1-1; D is unresolved. The CDR3 spans 11 residues. Trimming cost V 8 bases and J 1 base, with 5 bases left between them. Germline V CDR1 and CDR2: LNHDA, SQIVND (reference sequence). CDR3 in amino acids: CASARNTEAFF. CDR3 bases: TGTGCCAGTGCACGGAACACTGAAGCTTTCTTT.

The CDR3 DNA reads TGTGCCAGCAGCTTGGGACAGGGAAGATACAATGAGCAGTTCTTC. Its translation: CASSLGQGRYNEQFF. The chain combines TRBV5-5 with TRBJ2-1; TRBD1 agrees at 7 bases. The trim removed 0 bases at V and 4 bases at J, leaving 4 bases unmatched. Germline loops: CDR1 SGHKS, CDR2 YYEKEE (reference sequence). The CDR3 runs 15 residues.

This clone was seen only a few times. The chain employs TRBV5-1 and TRBJ1-2; D gene unclear. Per the germline V gene, CDR1 is SGHRS and CDR2 is YFSETQ. V was cut by 4 bases and J by 7 bases, with 14 bases left in between. The CDR3 runs 13 residues. For the CDR3, the DNA is TGCGCCAGCAGCCTGCGCCTGGGTGTTGGCTACACCTTC. Translated: CASSLRLGVGYTF. Combining the CDR3 with reference TRBV5-1 and TRBJ1-2 gives the whole variable domain KAGVTQTPRYLIKTRGQQVTLSCSPISGHRSVSWYQQTPGQGLQFLFEYFSETQRNKGNFPGRFSGRQFSNSRSEMNVSTLELGDSALYLCASSLRLGVGYTFGSGTRLTVV.

The V and J genes are TRBV6-6 and TRBJ1-4; no firm D call. The CDR3 loop spans 12 amino acids. The V gene lost 6 bases and the J gene lost 5 bases, with 7 bases spanning the gap. The V gene's germline CDR1 is MNHNY and CDR2 SVGAGI (reference sequence). CDR3 coding DNA: TGTGCCAGCAGGCAGGCAAATGAAAAACTGTTTTTT. This encodes CASRQANEKLFF.

This sequence joins TRBV28 and TRBJ2-5; 8 bases are a match to TRBD2. Germline-derived CDR1 and CDR2 are MDHEN and SYDVKM. CDR3 size: 15 residues. V was clipped by 6 bases and J by 4 bases; unmatched bases: 10. CDR3 loop: CASRTPAGAGETQYF. The CDR3 nucleotides are TGTGCCAGCAGGACCCCAGCGGGAGCCGGAGAGACCCAGTACTTC.